The clone carrying this TCR beta chain was observed many times. This entry belongs to a study of kidney transplant recipient with SARS-CoV-2 infection. CDR3 size: 12 residues. Germline V gives CDR1 WSHSY, CDR2 SAAADI. Trimming took 4 bases from V and 0 from J, leaving 4 bases between them. Each CDR3 protein gets one entry after TCRdb re-called the reads with MiXCR. The table lists under 250,000 distinct CDR3 sequences, less than 35% of them singletons. J is TRBJ2-7 and V is TRBV10-2; D not resolved. The origin of this receptor is a male patient in his 30s who had COVID-19 and was a kidney transplant recipient. Some of the T cells might come from the graft donor. This sample comprised a blood sample, obtained at baseline and on day 111 from a kidney transplant recipient. As DNA, the CDR3 is TGCGCCAGCAGTGCTAGCTCCTACGAGCAGTACTTC. Its translation: CASSASSYEQYF.